This T cell receptor beta chain was found in a study of human T cells and chemical hapten exposure. Background on the study: Mainly, slight library volume differences in the pool made TCR yields vary.

It was the library that attached unique molecular identifiers to individual cDNA molecules. TCRdb used MiXCR to reprocess the RACE reads, holding one entry per CDR3 protein. The sample contains around 340,000 distinct CDR3 sequences, approximately 6.3% of which appear only once. The sample's time point: patch test 1, 2 weeks after DPC sensitization. The treatment: therapeutic diphenylcyclopropenone sensitization with weekly scalp DPC. This clonotype was recorded a few times. The starting material was whole blood, obtained in connection with sensitization to the hapten diphenylcyclopropenone (DPC). The clonotype comes from a woman aged 18-29 years with alopecia areata. Some clones in this sample may be carry-over from other donors' samples.

The CDR3 protein is CSAVPTRSTGELFF. CDR3 nucleotides: TGCAGCGCTGTACCGACGAGGTCCACCGGGGAGCTGTTTTTT. This chain joins TRBV29-1 and TRBJ2-2; D is unclear. The ends were cut back, 7 bases at V and 4 bases at J, with 16 bases in the middle. The CDR3 contains 14 residues. CDR1 SQVTM and CDR2 ANQGSEA come from the germline V gene.